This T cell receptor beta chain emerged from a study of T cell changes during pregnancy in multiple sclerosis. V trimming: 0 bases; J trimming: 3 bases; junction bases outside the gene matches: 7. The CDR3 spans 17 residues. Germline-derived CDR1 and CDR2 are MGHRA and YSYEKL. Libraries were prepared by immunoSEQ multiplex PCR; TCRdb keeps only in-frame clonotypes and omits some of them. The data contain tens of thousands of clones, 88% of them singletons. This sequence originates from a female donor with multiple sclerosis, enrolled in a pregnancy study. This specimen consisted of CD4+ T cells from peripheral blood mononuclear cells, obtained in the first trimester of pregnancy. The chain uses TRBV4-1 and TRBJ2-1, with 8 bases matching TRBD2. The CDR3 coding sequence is TGCGCCAGCAGCCAAGAATCAGCGGGGGCCTACTACAATGAGCAGTTCTTC. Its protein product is CASSQESAGAYYNEQFF.